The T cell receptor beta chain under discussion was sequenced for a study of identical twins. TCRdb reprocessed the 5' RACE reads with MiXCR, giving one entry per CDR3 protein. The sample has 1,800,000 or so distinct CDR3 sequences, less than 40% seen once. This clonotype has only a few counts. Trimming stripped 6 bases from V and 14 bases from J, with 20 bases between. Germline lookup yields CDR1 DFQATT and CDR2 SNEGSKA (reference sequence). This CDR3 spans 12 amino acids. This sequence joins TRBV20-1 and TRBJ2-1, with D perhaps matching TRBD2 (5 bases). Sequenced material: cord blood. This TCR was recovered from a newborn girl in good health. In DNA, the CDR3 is TGCAGTGCACAAACCGGAGGACCGAAGGAGTTCTTC. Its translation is CSAQTGGPKEFF.